This TCR beta chain was obtained from a study of blood T cell repertoires in COVID-19. Turning to the study itself: Acute-phase and convalescent COVID-19 samples originated in the United States, Italy and Spain. T cells, B-cell-depleted T cells, or PBMCs supplied cDNA or gDNA.

Germline lookup yields CDR1 MGHRA and CDR2 YSYEKL. The CDR3 spans 14 residues. The V gene end was trimmed by 4 bases and the J gene end by 5 bases; junction bases not matched to a gene: 1. Seattle's enrolled individuals joined amid active infection and were then monitored longitudinally. Per the authors' pipeline: Amplifying reference gene primers gave estimates of nucleated cell counts. Using immunoSEQ multiplex PCR, the repertoire was profiled, and TCRdb retains in-frame clones only, with some absent. From that table come the V and J calls and clone size; the DNA was used to work out D and trimming. This sample has 500,000 to 600,000 clones, with around 90% found just once.

Sequencing used peripheral blood. The TCR comes from a woman aged 45-65 years with COVID-19, enrolled during active disease. The chain uses TRBV4-1 and TRBJ1-5, with 11 nucleotides matching TRBD1. The CDR3: CASSLGQGDQPQHF. The CDR3, as DNA: TGCGCCAGCAGCCTGGGACAGGGGGATCAGCCCCAGCATTTT.